Included here is one T cell receptor (beta chain) sequence, with context. Its antigen is as yet unknown. This entry belongs to a study of post-analysis software for immune sequencing data. Study results and caveats: Patients had higher frequencies than controls of about five TRBV segments, including TRBV5-6, TRBV5-1 and TRBV20-1.

The CDR3 totals 11 residues. Germline CDR1 and CDR2: SGHRS and YFSETQ. V lost 1 base and J 9 bases, leaving 5 bases between the germline ends. The library was made from cDNA and included unique molecular identifiers. Each CDR3 protein is one row after TCRdb ran MiXCR on the PCR reads. This repertoire shows about 770,000 distinct CDR3 sequences, approximately 44% found once; its top ten account for roughly 4.5%. Sequencing used blood. This sequence joins TRBV5-1 and TRBJ2-1; no firm D call. This TCR was recovered from a girl aged 5-17 years with multiple sclerosis. The DNA for the CDR3 is TGCGCCAGCAGCTTGTCCGTTGAGCAGTTCTTC. It encodes CASSLSVEQFF.